The rows below give T cell receptor beta chains drawn from one sample of a study of cytomegalovirus exposure and HLA in healthy donors. Repertoires were generated with immunoSEQ multiplex PCR, while TCRdb's copy carries only in-frame clones and drops some. The repertoire includes approximately 200,000 clones, under 90% of them detected once, and 1.3% sits in the top ten. The sample comprised PBMCs. These receptors all come from a human donor in good health. Each CDR3 is given with its conserved first and last residue. Each record gives: D gene, J gene, clone size, V gene, CDR3 protein, CDR3 DNA. D genes are given only for firm matches. A row's size may be missing; if present it is once, few, many or a size class.

>-|TRBJ2-2|-|TRBV29-1
CSVVLGHSNTGELFF
TGCAGCGTTGTTCTTGGACACTCGAACACCGGGGAGCTGTTTTTT
>-|TRBJ2-5|-|TRBV27
CASSLRSPGLRETQYF
TGTGCCAGCAGTTTAAGAAGCCCGGGACTGCGAGAGACCCAGTACTTC
>-|TRBJ2-7|-|TRBV6-6
CASSDSVYEQYF
TGTGCCAGCAGCGACAGCGTCTACGAGCAGTACTTC
>TRBD1|TRBJ1-2|-|TRBV19
CASSTQGASVF
TGTGCCAGTAGTACTCAGGGGGCGAGTGTCTTC
>-|TRBJ2-7|-|TRBV14
CASSQDEGEQYF
TGTGCCAGCAGCCAAGATGAGGGGGAGCAGTATTTC
>-|TRBJ2-1|-|TRBV21-1
CASSRQSSTYNEQFF
TGTGCCAGCTCTAGACAGTCCTCCACTTACAATGAGCAGTTCTTC
>-|TRBJ2-2|-|TRBV6-5
CASSPRQTNTGELFF
TGTGCCAGCAGCCCACGACAGACGAACACCGGGGAGCTGTTTTTT
>TRBD1|TRBJ1-4|-|TRBV2
CASSPGTGAEKLFF
TGTGCCAGCAGTCCCGGGACAGGGGCCGAAAAACTGTTTTTT
>-|TRBJ2-3|few|TRBV6-5
CASSYGQGADTQYF
TGTGCCAGCAGTTACGGGCAGGGTGCAGATACGCAGTATTTT
>-|TRBJ1-3|-|TRBV12-5
CASGLVGGTMRNTIYF
TGTGCTAGTGGTTTGGTCGGGGGGACTATGAGAAACACCATATATTTT
>-|TRBJ1-1|-|TRBV7-2
CASSLAALRTEAFF
TGTGCCAGCAGCTTAGCCGCTCTCAGGACTGAAGCTTTCTTT
>TRBD2|TRBJ2-6|-|TRBV30
CAWRPAGEGANVLTF
TGTGCCTGGAGACCAGCGGGAGAAGGGGCCAACGTCCTGACTTTC
>TRBD2|TRBJ2-1|few|TRBV30
CAWSLSGTSGRSSYNEQFF
TGTGCCTGGAGTCTATCGGGTACTAGCGGGAGGAGCTCCTACAATGAGCAGTTCTTC
>-|TRBJ2-7|-|TRBV4-3
CASSQEIGGVTYEQYF
TGCGCCAGCAGCCAAGAGATAGGGGGGGTTACCTACGAGCAGTACTTC
>-|TRBJ1-2|-|TRBV6-1
CASRRESGYGYTF
TGTGCCAGCAGACGGGAGTCTGGCTATGGCTACACCTTC
>TRBD2|TRBJ2-5|-|TRBV7-2
CASSLVLSGSPQYF
TGTGCCAGCAGCTTAGTCCTTAGCGGGAGTCCCCAGTACTTC
>TRBD2|TRBJ2-1|-|TRBV4-1
CASSQAKGTSGRLSQWEQFF
TGCGCCAGCAGCCAAGCTAAGGGGACTAGCGGGAGGCTGTCCCAATGGGAGCAGTTCTTC
>TRBD1|TRBJ2-1|-|TRBV5-1
CASRPLTGAGNEQFF
TGCGCCAGCAGACCCCTAACAGGGGCGGGCAATGAGCAGTTCTTC
>-|TRBJ2-3|-|TRBV7-3
CASSLGGTYTDTQYF
TGTGCCAGCAGCTTAGGGGGGACTTACACAGATACGCAGTATTTT
>TRBD1|TRBJ2-7|-|TRBV7-3
CASSLSRTGEGYEQYF
TGTGCCAGCAGCTTATCCCGAACAGGGGAAGGGTACGAGCAGTACTTC
>-|TRBJ2-2|-|TRBV2
CASSGAGANTGELFF
TGTGCCAGCAGCGGCGCGGGGGCAAACACCGGGGAGCTGTTTTTT
>-|TRBJ2-3|once|TRBV28
CASSPGVGSPETDTQYF
TGTGCCAGCAGCCCAGGGGTAGGGAGCCCAGAGACAGATACGCAGTATTTT
>TRBD2|TRBJ2-2|once|TRBV6-1
CASSERGAGVRGTGELFF
TGTGCCAGCAGTGAAAGAGGGGCGGGAGTCCGCGGAACCGGGGAGCTGTTTTTT
>-|TRBJ2-6|-|TRBV5-1
CASSLGGQSGANVLTF
TGCGCCAGCAGCTTAGGAGGGCAATCTGGGGCCAACGTCCTGACTTTC
>-|TRBJ1-1|-|TRBV6-1
CASREEGSTEAFF
TGTGCCAGCAGGGAAGAGGGGTCCACTGAAGCTTTCTTT
>-|TRBJ2-1|-|TRBV5-8
CASSSYADKYNEQFF
TGTGCCAGCAGCTCATATGCCGACAAGTACAATGAGCAGTTCTTC
>-|TRBJ2-3|-|TRBV9
CASSVVAGRDTDTQYF
TGTGCCAGCAGCGTAGTGGCGGGAAGGGACACAGATACGCAGTATTTT
>-|TRBJ2-2|-|TRBV27
CASTRRSSSGELFF
TGTGCCAGCACCCGTAGATCATCAAGCGGGGAGCTGTTTTTT
>-|TRBJ1-1|-|TRBV7-9
CSSSLIGGTPNTEAFF
TGTTCCAGCAGCTTAATAGGAGGCACTCCCAACACTGAAGCTTTCTTT
>TRBD2|TRBJ2-7|-|TRBV20-1
CSAMGSGEQYF
TGCAGTGCTATGGGTAGCGGGGAGCAGTACTTC
>-|TRBJ1-1|-|TRBV27
CASSPLPAGAKGTEAFF
TGTGCCAGCAGTCCACTCCCGGCGGGGGCAAAGGGCACTGAAGCTTTCTTT
>-|TRBJ2-7|-|TRBV2
CASSEQIQYF
TGTGCCAGCAGTGAGCAGATCCAGTACTTC
>-|TRBJ1-1|few|TRBV18
CASSLYSPNSGNTEAFF
TGTGCCAGCTCACTTTATAGTCCCAACTCAGGGAACACTGAAGCTTTCTTT
>TRBD1|TRBJ1-6|-|TRBV5-1
CASSVGQGRNSPLHF
TGCGCCAGCAGCGTCGGACAGGGGAGAAATTCACCCCTCCACTTT
>-|TRBJ2-7|-|TRBV2
CASSLQLYEQYF
TGTGCCAGCAGTCTACAGCTCTACGAGCAGTACTTC